The following is a T cell receptor beta chain sequence with its context. Its specific antigen is unknown. Nothing much larger sits one base from this clone, and base qualities are not available. The data derive from a study of post-analysis software for immune sequencing data (dated by TCRdb to about 2015). Some background on the complete study: The recorded disease courses included relapsing-remitting, secondary progressive and progressive-relapsing multiple sclerosis, and some patients had no subtype annotation. The patient repertoires were set against about eleven previously published healthy control repertoires from donors whose ages ranged from roughly 6 to 26 years. A subset of samples was prepared in parallel using single-end sample barcoding, then pooled and co-amplified after Illumina adapter ligation.

Receptor amplification or capture employed PCR. Sequencing was carried out with an Illumina HiSeq 2500. To reduce PCR and sequencing biases, unique molecular identifiers were built into the TCR beta cDNA libraries. Per 1 to 10 million input T cells, 500,000 or so cDNA molecules were obtained, such that each molecule approximated one T cell. The patient libraries were prepared and sequenced using the same protocol as the earlier healthy control dataset. Samples belonging to the same batch were prepared together, multiplexed and sequenced on a shared HiSeq lane. For the original study's pipeline: MIGEC was used to process the raw barcoded reads, and molecular identifier groups with only a single read were discarded before consensus assembly and CDR3 extraction. VDJtools was used for post-analysis of the clonotype tables, with diversity normalized by down-sampling every dataset to the smallest sample size. Repertoire overlap clustering matched CDR3 amino acid but not nucleotide sequences to correct batch-related cross-sample contamination. Through fastp at Q25 and MiXCR, TCRdb rebuilt clones from the public reads, retaining in-frame beta chains. Records with the same CDR3 protein are collapsed into one entry carrying the most frequent genes and DNA. The V and J calls come from TCRdb's annotation, not from the publication. The sample table lists about 160,000 distinct CDR3 sequences, 36% of them with a count of one. The leading ten clones occupy 25% to 35% of the sample.

According to the study, the label for this sample's time point signals: second blood draw from one MS patient after hematopoietic stem cell transplantation. TCR beta repertoires were profiled from peripheral blood of over 10 young patients with multiple sclerosis to demonstrate the VDJtools post-analysis software. The patients with multiple sclerosis were children and adolescents between about 6 and 15 years of age. Results and caveats for the whole study, not just this receptor: Normalized Chao1 diversity was significantly lower in multiple sclerosis patients than controls, suggesting substantial peripheral T-cell clonal expansion. The control group was slightly older than the multiple sclerosis patient group. Direct clustering with F measure revealed strong co-clustering of samples prepared in the same batch, which led to a batch-effect correction.

Sequenced material: blood, taken after autologous hematopoietic stem cell transplantation. The origin of this receptor is a girl aged 10 to 17 with multiple sclerosis. Donor details come from another sample of the same person, matched by shared clones.

For the CDR3, the sequence is CAISERGQGADTGELFF. The sequenced DNA: TGTGCCATCAGTGAGAGGGGACAGGGGGCGGACACCGGGGAGCTGTTTTTT. The chain employs TRBV10-3 and TRBJ2-2; TRBD1 agrees with 12 junctional bases. V is cut back by 2 bases and J by 3 bases, with 4 bases in the junction unmatched. The CDR3 starts with the cysteine, ends with the phenylalanine, and has 17 residues. The DNA shown is the 51-base CDR3, in frame from base 1. For CDR1 and CDR2, the germline V gene lists ENHRY and SYGVKD.